The T cell receptor (beta chain) under discussion was sequenced for a study of blood T cell repertoires in COVID-19. Study as a whole: Sites in the United States, Italy and Spain provided acute and convalescent COVID-19 samples. T cells, B-cell-depleted T cells, or PBMCs provided the cDNA or gDNA that served as material.

Clones were sequenced by immunoSEQ multiplex PCR, and TCRdb holds only the in-frame ones, with some missing. The sample shows under 250,000 clones, 80% to 85% of them seen only once. The sequence was collected from a woman under 30 with acute or convalescent COVID-19. Sequencing used peripheral blood.

The CDR3 loop reads CSASRASYQETQYF. The DNA of the CDR3 is TGCAGTGCTAGTAGAGCTTCCTACCAAGAGACCCAGTACTTC. The gene calls are TRBV20-1 and TRBJ2-5; the D is unclear. Germline CDR1 is DFQATT and CDR2 is SNEGSKA (reference sequence). With 3 bases removed from V and 0 bases from J, the gap between germline ends came to 11 bases. CDR3 size: 14 residues.